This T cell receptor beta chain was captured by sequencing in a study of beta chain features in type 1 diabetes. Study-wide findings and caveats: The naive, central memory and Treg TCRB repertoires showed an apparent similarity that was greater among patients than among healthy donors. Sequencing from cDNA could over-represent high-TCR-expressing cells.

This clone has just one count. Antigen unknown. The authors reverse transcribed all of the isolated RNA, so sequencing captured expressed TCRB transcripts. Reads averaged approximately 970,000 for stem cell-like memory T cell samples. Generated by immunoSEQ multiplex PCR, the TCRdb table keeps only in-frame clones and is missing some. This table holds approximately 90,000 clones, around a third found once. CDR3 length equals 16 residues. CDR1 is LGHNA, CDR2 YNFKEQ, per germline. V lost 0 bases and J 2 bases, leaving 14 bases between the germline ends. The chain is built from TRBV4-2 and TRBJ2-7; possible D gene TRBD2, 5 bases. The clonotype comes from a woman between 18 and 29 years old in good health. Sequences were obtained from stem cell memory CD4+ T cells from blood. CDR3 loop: CASSQDSGNRPYEQYF. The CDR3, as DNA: TGTGCCAGCAGCCAAGACTCCGGGAATAGGCCCTACGAGCAGTACTTC.